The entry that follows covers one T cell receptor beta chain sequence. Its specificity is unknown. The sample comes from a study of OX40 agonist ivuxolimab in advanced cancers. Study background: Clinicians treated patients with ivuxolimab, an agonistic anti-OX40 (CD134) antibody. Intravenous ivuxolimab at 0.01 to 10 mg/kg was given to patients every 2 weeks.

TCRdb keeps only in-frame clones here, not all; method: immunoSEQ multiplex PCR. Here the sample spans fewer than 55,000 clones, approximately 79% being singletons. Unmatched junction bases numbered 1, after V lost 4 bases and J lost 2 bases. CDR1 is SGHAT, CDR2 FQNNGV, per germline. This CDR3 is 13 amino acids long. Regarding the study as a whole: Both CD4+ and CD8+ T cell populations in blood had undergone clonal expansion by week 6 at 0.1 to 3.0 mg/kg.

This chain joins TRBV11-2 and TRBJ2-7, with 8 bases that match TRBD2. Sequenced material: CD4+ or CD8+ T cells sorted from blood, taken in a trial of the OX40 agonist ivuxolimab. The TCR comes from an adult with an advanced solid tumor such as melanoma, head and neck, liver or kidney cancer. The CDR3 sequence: CASSSLAAYEQYF. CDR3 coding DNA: TGTGCCAGCAGCTCACTAGCGGCCTACGAGCAGTACTTC.